Below are 13 T cell receptor beta chains sequenced from a single sample in a study of CD8 T cells in Susac syndrome. With random hexamers, roughly 0.45 to 1 ug RNA was reverse transcribed. TCRdb re-called the immunoSEQ multiplex PCR reads with MiXCR, one entry per CDR3 protein. The table lists over 100,000 distinct CDR3 sequences, 96% of them singletons. Sequencing was done on a sample of CD4+ T cells from PBMCs. The source is a human donor in good health.

This clonotype was observed once. CDR3 coding DNA: TGCGCCAGCAGCTTGGAACAGGGGAGGCAGCCCCAGCATTTT. It encodes CASSLEQGRQPQHF. The V and J genes are TRBV5-1 and TRBJ1-5, with 7 bases identical to TRBD1. This CDR3 comprises 14 residues. The V gene's germline CDR1 is SGHRS and CDR2 YFSETQ. Losses at the gene ends were 0 bases for V and 7 bases for J; bases not matched to a gene: 4.

V and J are TRBV7-2 and TRBJ2-2; D may correspond to TRBD1 or TRBD2 (5 bases each). From germline, CDR1 is SGHTA and CDR2 FQGNSA. V was shortened by 5 bases and J by 0 bases, with 13 bases between the two germline ends. The CDR3 runs to 16 residues. The CDR3 loop is CASSPPGRSNTGELFF. CDR3 nucleotides: TGTGCCAGCAGCCCCCCGGGACGGTCGAACACCGGGGAGCTGTTTTTT. Full variable domain (outside the CDR3, taken from reference TRBV7-2 and TRBJ2-2): GAGVSQSPSNKVTEKGKDVELRCDPISGHTALYWYRQSLGQGLEFLIYFQGNSAPDKSGLPSDRFSAERTGGSVSTLTIQRTQQEDSAVYLCASSPPGRSNTGELFFGEGSRLTVL.

This chain links TRBV5-1 with TRBJ2-3; TRBD2 matches 8 bases. The CDR3 is 15 residues long. The trim removed 4 bases at V and 0 bases at J, leaving 4 bases unmatched. Germline-derived CDR1 and CDR2 are SGHRS and YFSETQ. CDR3 DNA sequence: TGCGCCAGCAGCCCGGGGGGGCGAAGCACAGATACGCAGTATTTT. This gives the protein CASSPGGRSTDTQYF.

This chain uses TRBV7-2 with TRBJ1-2; TRBD1 matches at 7 bases. The CDR3 extends over 14 amino acids. The J segment lost 8 bases and the V segment lost 4 bases, leaving 10 bases of the junction unmatched. Germline CDR1 SGHTA, CDR2 FQGNSA. CDR3 in amino acids: CASSSNGQVQGYTF. As DNA, the CDR3 is TGTGCCAGCAGCTCAAACGGACAGGTTCAGGGCTACACCTTC.

The rearrangement joins TRBV3-1 to TRBJ2-3; TRBD1 aligns across 11 bases. Germline CDR1 and CDR2: LGHDT and YNNKEL (reference sequence). The CDR3 has 17 amino acids. V was clipped by 4 bases and J by 2 bases; unmatched bases: 8. The CDR3 sequence: CASSPLAGQGVTDTQYF. CDR3 in DNA: TGTGCCAGCAGCCCTTTAGCGGGACAGGGGGTCACAGATACGCAGTATTTT.

J is TRBJ2-1 and V is TRBV11-2, with D possibly being TRBD1 (5 bases). This CDR3 region has 12 residues. Germline V lookup: CDR1 SGHAT, CDR2 FQNNGV. V gave up 7 bases and J gave up 8 bases, with 12 bases separating them. The CDR3 coding sequence is TGTGCCAGCACCCACTCCAGGGATGAGCAGTTCTTC. Encoded protein: CASTHSRDEQFF. Variable domain in full (rest from reference TRBV11-2 and TRBJ2-1): EAGVAQSPRYKIIEKRQSVAFWCNPISGHATLYWYQQILGQGPKLLIQFQNNGVVDDSQLPKDRFSAERLKGVDSTLKIQPAKLEDSAVYLCASTHSRDEQFFGPGTRLTVL.

The chain couples TRBV29-1 to TRBJ1-1; possibly TRBD1 for D (6 bases). Trimming stripped 7 bases from V and 2 bases from J, with 14 bases between. This CDR3 is 13 amino acids long. The germline CDR1 and CDR2 sequences are SQVTM and ANQGSEA. The CDR3 bases are TGCAGCGGAACCGAGGGGGGAAACACTGAAGCTTTCTTT. Residues: CSGTEGGNTEAFF. Full variable domain (missing parts from reference TRBV29-1 and TRBJ1-1): SAVISQKPSRDICQRGTSLTIQCQVDSQVTMMFWYRQQPGQSLTLIATANQGSEATYESGFVIDKFPISRPNLTFSTLTVSNMSPEDSSIYLCSGTEGGNTEAFFGQGTRLTVV.

The chain employs TRBV30 and TRBJ1-5; 7 nucleotides agree with TRBD1. The J segment lost 5 bases and the V segment lost 4 bases, leaving 2 bases of the junction unmatched. CDR3 size: 12 residues. The germline CDR1 and CDR2 sequences are GTSNPN and SVGIG (reference sequence). The chain's CDR3 is CAWNDRDQPQHF. Written as DNA, the CDR3 is TGTGCCTGGAATGACAGGGATCAGCCCCAGCATTTT.

The chain carries TRBV4-1 and TRBJ2-4; 8 bases line up with TRBD2. CDR3 length equals 14 residues. V shed 2 bases, J shed 4 bases, and the junction held 1 base outside the gene matches. Germline V gene sequence: CDR1 MGHRA, CDR2 YSYEKL. The CDR3 reads CASSQPSGKNIQYF. CDR3 DNA sequence: TGCGCCAGCAGCCAACCTAGCGGGAAAAACATTCAGTACTTC.

This clonotype occurred a few times. The genes are TRBV4-2 and TRBJ2-4; D is perhaps TRBD2 (6 bases). CDR1 and CDR2 (germline): LGHNA, YNFKEQ. The CDR3 contains 14 residues. V lost 1 base, J lost 11 bases, and 15 bases lay in between. CDR3 nucleotides: TGTGCCAGCAGCCAAGGGGGGGTTGGGGAAGTTCAGTACTTC. This sequence encodes CASSQGGVGEVQYF.

This clonotype was counted once. The gene calls are TRBV5-1 and TRBJ1-1; 8 bases match TRBD1. CDR1 is SGHRS, CDR2 YFSETQ, per germline. This CDR3 has 14 amino acids. After removal of 1 base from V and 4 bases from J, the junction contained 3 bases not matched to a gene. The CDR3 spells CASSLQGATTEAFF. The CDR3 region has the DNA TGCGCCAGCAGCTTGCAGGGGGCAACCACTGAAGCTTTCTTT.

J is TRBJ2-1 and V is TRBV2; TRBD2 aligns across 13 bases. Germline trimming cut 8 bases from V and 9 bases from J; bases unmatched to any gene: 4. CDR3 size: 13 residues. The germline V gene has CDR1 SNHLY and CDR2 FYNNEI. The CDR3 DNA reads as TGTGCCAGCGAAACTAGCGGGAGGGGTGAGCAGTTCTTC. Translated: CASETSGRGEQFF.

The V and J genes are TRBV19 and TRBJ2-2; 9 bases are shared with TRBD1. The germline gives CDR1 LNHDA, CDR2 SQIVND (reference sequence). The CDR3 loop spans 15 amino acids. Trimming cost V 4 bases and J 4 bases; bases outside gene matches: 4. The CDR3 nucleotides are TGTGCCAGTAGTAGGGACAGGGAGTTCACCGGGGAGCTGTTTTTT. Its translation is CASSRDREFTGELFF. Looking up the rest from reference TRBV19 and TRBJ2-2 gives the full variable domain: DGGITQSPKYLFRKEGQNVTLSCEQNLNHDAMYWYRQDPGQGLRLIYYSQIVNDFQKGDIAEGYSVSREKKESFPLTVTSAQKNPTAFYLCASSRDREFTGELFFGEGSRLTVL.